There are many counts of the clone carrying this T cell receptor beta chain. This entry comes from a study of blood T cells in healthy people across ages. A second PCR of roughly 7 to 11 cycles used a sample-barcoded 5' primer and a J-beta primer mix. TCRdb reprocessed the 5' RACE reads with MiXCR, giving one entry per CDR3 protein. The sample records 600,000 to 800,000 distinct CDR3 sequences, 45% to 60% being singletons. The CDR3 is 15 residues long. CDR1 is SNHLY and CDR2 is FYNNEI in the germline V gene. The J segment lost 6 bases and the V segment lost 6 bases, leaving 8 bases of the junction unmatched.

This TCR came from an elderly woman in good health. The sequencing input was blood. This chain links TRBV2 with TRBJ2-3; the match to TRBD2 covers 11 bases. The CDR3 sequence is CASRETSGGSDTQYF. The CDR3 DNA sequence: TGTGCCAGCAGGGAAACTAGCGGGGGATCGGATACGCAGTATTTT. The variable domain in full, with the rest retrieved from reference TRBV2 and TRBJ2-3, is EPEVTQTPSHQVTQMGQEVILRCVPISNHLYFYWYRQILGQKVEFLVSFYNNEISEKSEIFDDQFSVERPDGSNFTLKIRSTKLEDSAMYFCASRETSGGSDTQYFGPGTRLTVL.